Given below is one T cell receptor beta chain in context. The data are from a study of blood T cell repertoires in COVID-19. The V end lost 1 base, the J end lost 9 bases, and 13 bases lay between the germline ends. The CDR3 loop spans 13 amino acids. CDR1 SGHAT and CDR2 FQNNGV come from the germline V gene. The assay was immunoSEQ multiplex PCR, and TCRdb's table has in-frame clones only and misses some. Of fewer than 250,000 clones in the sample, 65% to 80% were seen once. Sequencing input: peripheral blood. The chain couples TRBV11-2 to TRBJ2-7; maybe TRBD1 (5 bases). The TCR originated in a woman between 50 and 59 years old with acute or convalescent COVID-19. The CDR3 DNA sequence: TGTGCCAGCAGCTTAGGCCTAGAACAGGTGCAGTACTTC. Translated: CASSLGLEQVQYF.